The clone carrying this TCR beta chain was recorded a few times. This entry comes from a study of Graves' ophthalmopathy and Graves' hyperthyroidism. Ophthalmopathy donors were characterized by moderate-to-severe activity, CAS of at least 3, NOSPECS of at least 4, and duration under 3 months. In this cohort, patients with other autoimmune diseases, uncontrolled infections, pregnancy or lactation were excluded. The CDR3 consists of 13 residues. The V and J ends lost 6 bases and 6 bases respectively, with 14 bases between them. As the template, RNA transcripts were used to amplify TCR beta CDR3 regions. HTBI-primed RT-PCR formed the first round, and a multiplex PCR formed the second. TCRdb re-derived calls from the multiplex PCR reads in MiXCR, one entry per CDR3 protein. The sample carries a few hundred thousand distinct CDR3 sequences, approximately 16% recorded once.

J is TRBJ1-2 and V is TRBV12-3 or TRBV12-4, with a tentative D call TRBD1 (5 bases). The sequenced sample was peripheral blood. The TCR sequence derives from a woman between 18 and 29 years old with Graves' ophthalmopathy. CDR3 sequence (DNA): TGTGCCAGCAGGTTGCAGGGAATCGATGGCTACACCTTC. Its translation: CASRLQGIDGYTF.